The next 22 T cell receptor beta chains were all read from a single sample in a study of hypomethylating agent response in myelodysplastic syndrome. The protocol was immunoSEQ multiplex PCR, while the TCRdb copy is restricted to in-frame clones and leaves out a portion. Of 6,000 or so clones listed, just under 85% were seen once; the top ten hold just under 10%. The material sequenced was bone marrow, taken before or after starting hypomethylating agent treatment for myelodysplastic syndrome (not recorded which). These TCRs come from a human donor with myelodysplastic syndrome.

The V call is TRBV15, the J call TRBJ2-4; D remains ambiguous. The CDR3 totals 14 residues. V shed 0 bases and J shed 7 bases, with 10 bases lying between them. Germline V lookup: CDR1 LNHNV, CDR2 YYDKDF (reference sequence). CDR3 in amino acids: CATSRDLERNIQYF. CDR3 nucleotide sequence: TGTGCCACCAGCAGAGATCTAGAGAGGAACATTCAGTACTTC.

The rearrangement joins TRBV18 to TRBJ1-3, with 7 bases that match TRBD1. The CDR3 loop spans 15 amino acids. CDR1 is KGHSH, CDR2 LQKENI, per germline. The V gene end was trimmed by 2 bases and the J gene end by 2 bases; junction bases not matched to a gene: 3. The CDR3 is CASSPNQGAGNTIYF. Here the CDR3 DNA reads TGTGCCAGCTCACCAAACCAGGGGGCTGGAAACACCATATATTTT.

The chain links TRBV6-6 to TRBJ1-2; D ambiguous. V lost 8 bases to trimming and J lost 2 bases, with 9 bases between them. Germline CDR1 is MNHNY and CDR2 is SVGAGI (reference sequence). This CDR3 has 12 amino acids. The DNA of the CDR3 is TGTGCCAGCTGGGATTCAAACTATGGCTACACCTTC. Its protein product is CASWDSNYGYTF.

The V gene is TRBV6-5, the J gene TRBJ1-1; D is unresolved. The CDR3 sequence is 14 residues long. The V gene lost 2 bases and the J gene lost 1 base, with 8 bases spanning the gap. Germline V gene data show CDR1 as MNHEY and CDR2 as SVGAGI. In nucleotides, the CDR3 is TGTGCCAGCAGTTACCGTTCGAAGAACACTGAAGCTTTCTTT. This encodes CASSYRSKNTEAFF.

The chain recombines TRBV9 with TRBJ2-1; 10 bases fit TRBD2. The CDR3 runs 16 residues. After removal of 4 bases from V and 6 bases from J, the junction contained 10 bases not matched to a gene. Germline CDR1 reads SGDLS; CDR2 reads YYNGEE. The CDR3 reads CASSPRGLAGANEQFF. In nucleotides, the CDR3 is TGTGCCAGCAGCCCACGTGGCCTAGCGGGAGCCAATGAGCAGTTCTTC.

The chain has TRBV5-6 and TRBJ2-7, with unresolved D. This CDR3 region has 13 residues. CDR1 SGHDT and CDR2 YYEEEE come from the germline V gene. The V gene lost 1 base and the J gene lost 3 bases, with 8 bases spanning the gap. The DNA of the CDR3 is TGTGCCAGCAGCTTGAGGATAAGCTACGAGCAGTACGTC. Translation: CASSLRISYEQYV.

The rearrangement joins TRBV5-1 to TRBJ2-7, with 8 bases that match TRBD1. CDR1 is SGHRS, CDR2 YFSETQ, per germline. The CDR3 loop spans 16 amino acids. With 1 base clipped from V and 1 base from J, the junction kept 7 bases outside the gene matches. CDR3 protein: CASSLTGGSGSYEQYF. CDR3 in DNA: TGCGCCAGCAGCTTGACAGGGGGTTCAGGATCCTACGAGCAGTACTTC.

This CDR3 is CASSYGQDLNTEAFF. Here the CDR3 DNA reads TGTGCCAGCAGTTACGGCCAGGACTTAAACACTGAAGCTTTCTTT. This sequence joins TRBV6-5 and TRBJ1-1; D unresolved. The CDR3 loop spans 15 amino acids. The V gene lost 2 bases and the J gene lost 2 bases, with 12 bases spanning the gap. The germline V gene has CDR1 MNHEY and CDR2 SVGAGI.

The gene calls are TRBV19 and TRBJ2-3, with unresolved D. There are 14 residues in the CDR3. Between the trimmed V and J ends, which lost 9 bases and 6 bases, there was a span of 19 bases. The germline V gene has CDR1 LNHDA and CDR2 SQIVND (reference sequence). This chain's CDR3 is CASSRAPRGDTQYF. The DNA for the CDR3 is TGTGCCAGCAGCCGGGCCCCCCGTGGGGATACGCAGTATTTT.

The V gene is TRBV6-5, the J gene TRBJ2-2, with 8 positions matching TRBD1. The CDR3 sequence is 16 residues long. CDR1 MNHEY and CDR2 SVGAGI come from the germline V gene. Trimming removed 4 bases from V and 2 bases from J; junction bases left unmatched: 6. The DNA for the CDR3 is TGTGCCAGCAGTTCTGATGGACAGGGCAACACCGGGGAGCTGTTTTTT. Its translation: CASSSDGQGNTGELFF.

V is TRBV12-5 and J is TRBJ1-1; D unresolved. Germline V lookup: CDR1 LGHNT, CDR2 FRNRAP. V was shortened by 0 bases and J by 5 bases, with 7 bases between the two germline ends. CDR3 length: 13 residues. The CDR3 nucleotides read TGTGCTAGTGGTTTGGTAGAGTGGACTGAAGCTTTCTTT. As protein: CASGLVEWTEAFF.

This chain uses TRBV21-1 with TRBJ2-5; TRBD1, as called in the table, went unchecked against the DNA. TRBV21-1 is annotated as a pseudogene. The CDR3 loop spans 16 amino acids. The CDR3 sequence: CASSKRFKQIQETQYF. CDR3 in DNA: TGTGCCAGCAGCAAAAGATTCAAACAGATCCAAGAGACCCAGTACTTC.

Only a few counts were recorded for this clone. This chain's CDR3 is CASSLVWGMDTEAFF. The CDR3 DNA sequence: TGCGCCAGCAGCTTGGTGTGGGGTATGGACACTGAAGCTTTCTTT. This chain connects TRBV5-1 to TRBJ1-1; D is ambiguous. The CDR3 is 15 amino acids. V was clipped by 0 bases and J by 3 bases, with 12 bases between them. Per germline, CDR1 SGHRS and CDR2 YFSETQ.

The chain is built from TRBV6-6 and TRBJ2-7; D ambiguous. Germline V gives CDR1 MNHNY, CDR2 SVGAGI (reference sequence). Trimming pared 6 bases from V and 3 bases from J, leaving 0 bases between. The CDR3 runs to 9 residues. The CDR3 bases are TGTGCCAGCAGCTACGAGCAGTACTTC. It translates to CASSYEQYF.

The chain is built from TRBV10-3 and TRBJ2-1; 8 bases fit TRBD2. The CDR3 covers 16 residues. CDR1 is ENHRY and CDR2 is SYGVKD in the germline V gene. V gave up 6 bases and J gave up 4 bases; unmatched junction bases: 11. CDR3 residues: CAISSATGGKYNEQFF. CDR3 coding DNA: TGTGCCATCAGCTCGGCGACGGGAGGGAAGTACAATGAGCAGTTCTTC.

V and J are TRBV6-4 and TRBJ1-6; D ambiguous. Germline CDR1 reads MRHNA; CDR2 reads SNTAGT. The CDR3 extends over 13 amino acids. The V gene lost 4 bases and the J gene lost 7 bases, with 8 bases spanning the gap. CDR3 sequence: CASSAVLNSPLHF. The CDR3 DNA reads TGTGCCAGCAGTGCGGTACTAAATTCACCCCTCCACTTT.

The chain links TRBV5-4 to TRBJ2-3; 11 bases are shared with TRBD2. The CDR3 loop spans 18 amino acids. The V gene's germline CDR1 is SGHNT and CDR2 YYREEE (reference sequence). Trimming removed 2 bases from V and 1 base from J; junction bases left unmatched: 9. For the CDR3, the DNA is TGTGCCAGCAGCTTCGATTTAGCGGGGGGGCGGGGCACAGATACGCAGTATTTT. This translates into CASSFDLAGGRGTDTQYF.

CDR3 sequence reads: CASSWWGTEAFF. The CDR3 coding sequence is TGTGCCAGTAGTTGGTGGGGGACTGAAGCTTTCTTT. The chain employs TRBV19 and TRBJ1-1; a weak D match, TRBD1 (5 bases). Trimming removed 5 bases from V and 5 bases from J, with 9 bases in between. The CDR3 is 12 residues long. Germline lookup yields CDR1 LNHDA and CDR2 SQIVND (reference sequence).

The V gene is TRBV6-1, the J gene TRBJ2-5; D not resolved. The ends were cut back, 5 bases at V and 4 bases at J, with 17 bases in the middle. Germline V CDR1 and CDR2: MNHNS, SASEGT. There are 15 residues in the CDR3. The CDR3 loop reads CASSPRHFGGETQYF. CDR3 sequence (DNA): TGTGCCAGCAGTCCCCGACACTTCGGCGGAGAGACCCAGTACTTC.

The CDR3 DNA reads TGTGCCAGCAGCTCTACCATCCTCACAGATACGCAGTATTTT. It translates to CASSSTILTDTQYF. V is TRBV13 and J is TRBJ2-3; no firm D call. V gave up 4 bases and J gave up 2 bases, with 10 bases separating them. The CDR3 is 14 residues long. From germline, CDR1 is PRHDT and CDR2 FYEKMQ (reference sequence).

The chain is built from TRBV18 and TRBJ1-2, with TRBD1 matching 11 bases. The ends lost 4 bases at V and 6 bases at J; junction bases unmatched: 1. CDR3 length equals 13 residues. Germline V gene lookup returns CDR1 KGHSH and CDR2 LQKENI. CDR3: CASSQGQGDGYTF. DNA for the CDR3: TGTGCCAGCTCACAGGGACAGGGGGATGGCTACACCTTC.

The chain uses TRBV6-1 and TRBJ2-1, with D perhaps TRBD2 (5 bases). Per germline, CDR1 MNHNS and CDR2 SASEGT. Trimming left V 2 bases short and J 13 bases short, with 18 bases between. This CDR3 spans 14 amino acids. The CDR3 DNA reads TGTGCCAGCAGTGAATTCGGAGGTAGTCTGCCTCAGTTCTTC. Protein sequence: CASSEFGGSLPQFF.